This T cell receptor beta chain was documented in a study of technical replicates of blood from four donors. The sample holds a few counts of this clone. This CDR3 region has 14 residues. From germline, CDR1 is KGHSH and CDR2 LQKENI. V dropped 5 bases and J dropped 6; count of bases not matched to a gene: 9. This table comes from immunoSEQ multiplex PCR, and its TCRdb copy is limited to in-frame clones, with some not included. The sample records more than 70,000 clones, 93% being singletons. This sequence originates from a human donor in good health. This chain links TRBV18 with TRBJ1-1; the match to TRBD1 covers 7 bases. Material: T cells isolated from PBMCs. The CDR3 reads CASSSRQGISEAFF. In nucleotides, the CDR3 is TGTGCCAGCTCAAGTAGACAGGGAATATCTGAAGCTTTCTTT. Full variable domain (rest looked up from reference TRBV18 and TRBJ1-1): NAGVMQNPRHLVRRRGQEARLRCSPMKGHSHVYWYRQLPEEGLKFMVYLQKENIIDESGMPKERFSAEFPKEGPSILRIQQVVRGDSAAYFCASSSRQGISEAFFGQGTRLTVV.